Each of the 22 T cell receptor beta chains below was sequenced from the same sample in a study of breast tumors, draining lymph nodes, adjacent tissues. TCRdb re-called the multiplex PCR reads with MiXCR, one entry per CDR3 protein. The sample contains about 15,000 distinct CDR3 sequences, roughly 55% of which appear only once. Sequenced sample: tumor-adjacent breast tissue. These receptors were taken from a female donor with breast cancer. Some clones in this sample may be carry-over from other donors' samples.

This clonotype is categorized as medium-sized. V and J are TRBV29-1 and TRBJ1-2; no reliable D call. Germline-derived CDR1 and CDR2 are SQVTM and ANQGSEA. This CDR3 region has 14 residues. The V end was cut by 3 bases, the J end by 0 bases, with 11 bases between. CDR3 sequence reads: CSVEIALANYGYTF. The CDR3 region has the DNA TGCAGCGTTGAGATAGCGCTTGCTAACTATGGCTACACCTTC.

The J gene is TRBJ2-3, the V gene TRBV20-1; D is unresolved. CDR1 and CDR2 (germline): DFQATT, SNEGSKA (reference sequence). V lost 4 bases to trimming and J lost 1 base, with 15 bases between them. The CDR3 is 15 residues long. CDR3 protein: CSATLWSVRTDTQYF. DNA of the CDR3: TGCAGTGCTACCCTCTGGTCCGTGCGCACAGATACGCAGTATTTT.

Details on this clonotype: It may be a read error: a sequence one base away is much more abundant. J is TRBJ2-4 and V is TRBV7-2, with D perhaps assigned TRBD1 or TRBD2 (6 bases each). V lost 5 bases to trimming and J lost 8 bases, with 28 bases between them. Germline V gene data show CDR1 as SGHTA and CDR2 as FQGNSA. The CDR3 totals 18 residues. The CDR3 nucleotides are TGTGCCAGCAGCGTAGAGGAGAGTAGGGGGGACATACTTCACATTCAGTACTTC. Amino acid sequence: CASSVEESRGDILHIQYF.

This chain uses TRBV6-2 or TRBV6-3 with TRBJ2-7; 7 bases line up with TRBD1. This CDR3 is built from 14 residues. Trimming at V came to 9 bases and at J to 2 bases, leaving 10 bases not matched to a gene. Germline CDR1 reads MNHEY; CDR2 reads SVGEGT. CDR3 DNA sequence: TGTGCCAGTTCTATGGGACAGTCCCCCTACGAGCAGTACTTC. Its translation is CASSMGQSPYEQYF.

The rearrangement joins TRBV20-1 to TRBJ1-6; maybe TRBD1 (6 bases). From germline, CDR1 is DFQATT and CDR2 SNEGSKA (reference sequence). CDR3 length: 14 amino acids. The ends were cut back, 3 bases at V and 10 bases at J, with 16 bases in the middle. CDR3 coding DNA: TGCAGTGCTAGGGCTATAACAGGGAAATCACCCCTCCACTTT. Its translation is CSARAITGKSPLHF.

This clonotype has a single count. V usage is TRBV4-2 and J usage is TRBJ2-3, with TRBD1 as a possible D gene (5 bases). The germline gives CDR1 LGHNA, CDR2 YNFKEQ. V was pared by 1 base and J by 0 bases, with 8 bases between. This CDR3 is built from 15 residues. The CDR3 bases are TGTGCCAGCAGCCAAGGACAGTCAAGCACAGATACGCAGTATTTT. The encoded protein is CASSQGQSSTDTQYF.

The chain combines TRBV7-3 with TRBJ2-5; 15 bases are shared with TRBD2. The trim removed 5 bases at V and 5 bases at J, leaving 9 bases unmatched. The CDR3 loop spans 17 amino acids. Germline V lookup: CDR1 SGHTA, CDR2 FQGTGA. The CDR3 loop reads CASSPTGLAGGPETQYF. The CDR3 bases are TGTGCCAGCAGCCCCACTGGACTAGCGGGAGGGCCGGAGACCCAGTACTTC.

V gene TRBV2 combines with J gene TRBJ2-5; D gene ambiguous. Trimming took off 8 bases at V and 5 bases at J, with 9 bases between the two ends. Germline-derived CDR1 and CDR2 are SNHLY and FYNNEI. This CDR3 region has 11 residues. CDR3 sequence (DNA): TGTGCCAGCGGCCTGGGTGAGACCCAGTACTTC. This gives the protein CASGLGETQYF.

The gene calls are TRBV11-2 and TRBJ1-4; D unclear. V shed 5 bases and J shed 8 bases, with 9 bases lying between them. Germline V lookup: CDR1 SGHAT, CDR2 FQNNGV. CDR3 length: 12 residues. CDR3 DNA: TGTGCCAGCAGCACCGGGGTGGAAAAACTGTTTTTT. Translating it yields CASSTGVEKLFF.

In this sample, this clonotype turned up many times. Given a much more abundant clone one base away, this may be a read error. The chain is built from TRBV9 and TRBJ2-1, with D perhaps matching TRBD1 (6 bases). The CDR3 contains 15 residues. The germline V gene encodes CDR1 SGDLS and CDR2 YYNGEE. CDR3 protein: CASTSRDTAYNEPFF. The CDR3 bases are TGTGCCAGCACCTCCAGGGACACCGCCTACAATGAGCCGTTCTTC.

The table lists this clonotype with a few counts. The chain couples TRBV2 to TRBJ2-1; weak D call: TRBD1 (5 bases). CDR1 and CDR2 (germline): SNHLY, FYNNEI. The V and J ends lost 10 bases and 14 bases respectively, with 9 bases between them. The CDR3 runs 8 residues. CDR3 protein: CATKGEFF. CDR3 in DNA: TGTGCCACTAAAGGGGAGTTCTTC.

The chain combines TRBV7-9 with TRBJ2-7, with TRBD2 matching over 15 bases. The V gene end was trimmed by 5 bases and the J gene end by 7 bases; junction bases not matched to a gene: 15. The CDR3 has 18 amino acids. Germline values: CDR1 SEHNR, CDR2 FQNEAQ (reference sequence). CDR3 in DNA: TGTGCCAGCAGCGAAGAGGGGGTTGGGACTAGCGGGAGGAGAGAGCAGTACTTC. As protein: CASSEEGVGTSGRREQYF.

This chain uses TRBV11-3 with TRBJ2-7; 10 nucleotides match TRBD1. V trimming: 4 bases; J trimming: 3 bases; junction bases outside the gene matches: 3. This CDR3 region has 14 residues. The germline CDR1 and CDR2 sequences are SGHNT and YENEEA. The CDR3 is CASSSDRGFYEQYF. The DNA of the CDR3 is TGTGCCAGCAGCTCGGACAGGGGGTTCTACGAGCAGTACTTC.

About this clonotype itself: This may come from a read error, since a much larger clone is one base off. The chain has TRBV12-3 or TRBV12-4 and TRBJ1-1; D is unclear. The CDR3 length is 11 residues. The CDR3 DNA reads as TGTGCCAGCAGTACGGCAGTTGAAGTTTTCTTT. As protein: CASSTAVEVFF.

The V call is TRBV20-1, the J call TRBJ1-5; D gene uncertain. There are 14 residues in the CDR3. V lost 3 bases, J lost 3 bases, and 12 bases lay in between. Germline CDR1 reads DFQATT; CDR2 reads SNEGSKA (reference sequence). The CDR3 bases are TGCAGTGCTAGGCGACTAGGGCCCAATCAGCCCCAGCATTTT. Translated, it gives CSARRLGPNQPQHF.

At least ten counts were recorded for this clonotype. A much more abundant neighbour one base away suggests this may be a read error. This rearrangement joins TRBV5-6 to TRBJ2-5; D may be TRBD2 (6 bases). CDR3 size: 14 residues. Trimming left V 4 bases short and J 4 bases short, with 14 bases between. Germline loops: CDR1 SGHDT, CDR2 YYEEEE. The CDR3 coding sequence is TGTGCCAGCAGCCTCGGGACTGCAGGAGAGACCCAGTACTTC. Residues: CASSLGTAGETQYF.

In its sample, this clonotype ranks as medium-sized. V and J are TRBV12-3 or TRBV12-4 and TRBJ1-2, with TRBD1 as a possible D gene (5 bases). This CDR3 is built from 15 residues. The ends were cut back, 5 bases at V and 0 bases at J, with 13 bases in the middle. The CDR3: CASSPPGGTNYGYTF. In DNA form, the CDR3 reads TGTGCCAGCAGTCCCCCGGGGGGTACTAACTATGGCTACACCTTC.

Many counts were recorded for this clonotype. This chain uses TRBV2 with TRBJ1-1; D is perhaps TRBD1 (6 bases). Germline V gene lookup returns CDR1 SNHLY and CDR2 FYNNEI. The CDR3 consists of 13 residues. Between the trimmed V and J ends, which lost 7 bases and 10 bases, there was a span of 19 bases. CDR3: CASMPTQGWGAFF. The CDR3 region has the DNA TGTGCCAGCATGCCGACACAGGGCTGGGGAGCTTTCTTT.

By its share, this clonotype is medium-sized. The V call is TRBV2, the J call TRBJ1-6, with D perhaps matching TRBD1 (6 bases). Germline CDR1 and CDR2: SNHLY and FYNNEI. The CDR3 contains 16 residues. Trimming took 0 bases from V and 7 from J, leaving 13 bases between them. The CDR3 bases are TGTGCCAGCAGTGAAGCTGGTATAGGGGGAAATTCACCCCTCCACTTT. Its protein product is CASSEAGIGGNSPLHF.

This clonotype is medium-sized within its sample. V gene TRBV19 combines with J gene TRBJ2-3, with D possibly called TRBD1 or TRBD2 (6 bases each). CDR1 is LNHDA and CDR2 is SQIVND in the germline V gene (reference sequence). The germline V and J ends were trimmed by 7 bases and 2 bases, with 16 bases remaining between them. The CDR3 runs 15 residues. The CDR3 DNA follows: TGTGCCAGTAAGGGGGGCGAGTATTCCACAGATACGCAGTATTTT. Translated: CASKGGEYSTDTQYF.

As concerns this clonotype: Germline is not matched at one junction end, which may reflect a read error. J is TRBJ1-4 and V is TRBV7-8; 7 bases line up with TRBD1. This CDR3 spans 16 amino acids. The germline gives CDR1 SGHVS, CDR2 FQNEAQ. The CDR3 DNA reads as TGTGCCAGCAGCTTCGTCCCGACACAGGGGAATGAAGAACTGTTTTTT. Protein: CASSFVPTQGNEELFF.

This clonotype was detected ten times or more. Here the CDR3 DNA reads TGCAGTGCTAAACCTAGCTCCTACAATGAGCAGTTCTTC. Translating it yields CSAKPSSYNEQFF. This rearrangement joins TRBV20-1 to TRBJ2-1; D unresolved. This CDR3 is built from 13 residues. Trimming took off 4 bases at V and 0 bases at J, with 7 bases between the two ends. CDR1 DFQATT and CDR2 SNEGSKA come from the germline V gene (reference sequence).